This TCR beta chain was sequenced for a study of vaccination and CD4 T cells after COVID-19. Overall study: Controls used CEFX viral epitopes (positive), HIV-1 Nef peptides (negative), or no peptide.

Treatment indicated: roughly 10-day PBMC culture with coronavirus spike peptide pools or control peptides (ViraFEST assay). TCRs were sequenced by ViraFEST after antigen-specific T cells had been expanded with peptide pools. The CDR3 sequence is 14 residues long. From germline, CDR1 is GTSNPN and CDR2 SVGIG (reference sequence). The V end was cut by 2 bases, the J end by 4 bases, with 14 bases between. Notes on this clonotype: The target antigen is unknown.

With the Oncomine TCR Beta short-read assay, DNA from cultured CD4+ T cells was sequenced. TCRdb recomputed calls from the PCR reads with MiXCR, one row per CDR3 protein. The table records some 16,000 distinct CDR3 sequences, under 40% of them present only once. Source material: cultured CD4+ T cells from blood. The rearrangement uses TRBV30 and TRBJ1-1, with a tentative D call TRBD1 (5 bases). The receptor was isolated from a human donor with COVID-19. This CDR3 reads CAWSLERGGTEAFF. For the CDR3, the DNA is TGTGCCTGGAGTCTAGAAAGGGGAGGCACTGAAGCTTTCTTT. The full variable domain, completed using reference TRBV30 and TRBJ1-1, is SQTIHQWPATLVQPVGSPLSLECTVEGTSNPNLYWYRQAAGRGLQLLFYSVGIGQISSEVPQNLSASRPQDRQFILSSKKLLLSDSGFYLCAWSLERGGTEAFFGQGTRLTVV.